The 13 T cell receptor beta chains listed next were all sequenced from one sample in a study of blood T cell repertoires in COVID-19. Data came from immunoSEQ multiplex PCR; TCRdb stores just in-frame clones and leaves some out. The sample consists of more than 200,000 clones, around 86% of them appearing once. Sequencing input: peripheral blood. All receptors derive from a man aged 50-59 years with COVID-19, enrolled during active disease.

The CDR3 nucleotides read TGTGCCTGGAGTGTAATACAGAACACCGGGGAGCTGTTTTTT. Protein: CAWSVIQNTGELFF. The chain employs TRBV30 and TRBJ2-2; D is unclear. Germline V CDR1 and CDR2: GTSNPN, SVGIG (reference sequence). There are 14 residues in the CDR3. Trimming removed 0 bases at V and 1 base at J, with 6 bases between. Full variable domain (missing parts from reference TRBV30 and TRBJ2-2): SQTIHQWPATLVQPVGSPLSLECTVEGTSNPNLYWYRQAAGRGLQLLFYSVGIGQISSEVPQNLSASRPQDRQFILSSKKLLLSDSGFYLCAWSVIQNTGELFFGEGSRLTVL.

This CDR3 is CASSLGTGGVGTEAFF. The CDR3, as DNA: TGTGCCAGCTCACTTGGGACAGGGGGCGTCGGTACTGAAGCTTTCTTT. This chain joins TRBV18 and TRBJ1-1; 12 bases are shared with TRBD1. Germline V CDR1 and CDR2: KGHSH, LQKENI. The CDR3 consists of 16 residues. Trimming removed 4 bases from V and 5 bases from J; junction bases left unmatched: 8.

The V gene is TRBV27, the J gene TRBJ2-3, with TRBD2 matching 11 bases. There are 15 residues in the CDR3. Germline V gene lookup returns CDR1 MNHEY and CDR2 SMNVEV (reference sequence). The V gene end was trimmed by 1 base and the J gene end by 6 bases; junction bases not matched to a gene: 3. As DNA, the CDR3 is TGTGCCAGCAGTTTATTACTAGCGGGGGAGGATACGCAGTATTTT. Residues: CASSLLLAGEDTQYF.

The chain uses TRBV2 and TRBJ1-1; 7 bases line up with TRBD1. The length of the CDR3 is 11 residues. V gave up 6 bases and J gave up 8 bases; unmatched junction bases: 3. Germline-derived CDR1 and CDR2 are SNHLY and FYNNEI. The CDR3 sequence is CASSEQGEAFF. DNA of the CDR3: TGTGCCAGCAGCGAACAGGGGGAAGCTTTCTTT.

The chain carries TRBV27 and TRBJ1-1, with a possible D match to TRBD1 (6 bases). The CDR3 length is 12 residues. Germline CDR1 MNHEY, CDR2 SMNVEV (reference sequence). Trimming removed 3 bases at V and 10 bases at J, with 12 bases between. The chain's CDR3 is CASSLRWDTAFF. In DNA, the CDR3 is TGTGCCAGCAGTTTGAGGTGGGACACAGCTTTCTTT.

The chain joins TRBV9 to TRBJ1-2, with 9 bases lining up with TRBD1. Trimming at V came to 0 bases and at J to 0 bases, leaving 9 bases not matched to a gene. There are 18 residues in the CDR3. The germline V gene has CDR1 SGDLS and CDR2 YYNGEE. CDR3 sequence (DNA): TGTGCCAGCAGCGTAGTAACGGGTGGGACAGGGTCTAACTATGGCTACACCTTC. Translating it yields CASSVVTGGTGSNYGYTF.

In its sample, this clone was seen a few times. The gene calls are TRBV4-2 and TRBJ1-5; D is uncertain. V lost 3 bases and J lost 0, with 6 bases in between. The CDR3 sequence is 14 residues long. Germline V gene data show CDR1 as LGHNA and CDR2 as YNFKEQ. CDR3 sequence reads: CASSQAHSNQPQHF. In DNA form, the CDR3 reads TGTGCCAGCAGCCAGGCCCATAGCAATCAGCCCCAGCATTTT.

The chain links TRBV5-6 to TRBJ2-7; D possibly corresponds to TRBD2 (5 bases). The CDR3 is made up of 12 amino acids. Between the trimmed V and J ends, which lost 4 bases and 12 bases, there was a span of 17 bases. Germline lookup yields CDR1 SGHDT and CDR2 YYEEEE. CDR3 bases: TGTGCCAGCAGCGCCGCTACTAGTTCCCCGTACTTC. The encoded protein is CASSAATSSPYF. Complete variable domain (other parts from reference TRBV5-6 and TRBJ2-7): DAGVTQSPTHLIKTRGQQVTLRCSPKSGHDTVSWYQQALGQGPQFIFQYYEEEERQRGNFPDRFSGHQFPNYSSELNVNALLLGDSALYLCASSAATSSPYFGPGTRLTVT.

The chain employs TRBV6-6 and TRBJ2-7, with D perhaps TRBD1 (5 bases). The CDR3 is 12 residues long. V dropped 8 bases and J dropped 0 bases, with 8 bases sitting between them. Germline CDR1 MNHNY, CDR2 SVGAGI (reference sequence). CDR3: CASDRISYEQYF. In nucleotides, the CDR3 is TGTGCCAGCGACAGAATCTCCTACGAGCAGTACTTC.

The J gene is TRBJ1-6, the V gene TRBV2, with D perhaps TRBD1 (6 bases). V was trimmed by 2 bases and J by 9 bases, leaving 14 bases between them. CDR1 is SNHLY and CDR2 is FYNNEI in the germline V gene. The CDR3 contains 15 residues. In DNA form, the CDR3 reads TGTGCCAGCAGTGAACAGGGACAAGCAGGTTCACCCCTCCACTTT. It codes for CASSEQGQAGSPLHF.

The chain is built from TRBV4-1 and TRBJ1-2; TRBD1 matches 9 bases. Trimming took 0 bases from V and 7 from J; bases not matched to a gene: 6. This CDR3 comprises 15 residues. CDR1 is MGHRA and CDR2 is YSYEKL in the germline V gene. The CDR3 DNA reads as TGCGCCAGCAGCCAAGATCGGGACAGGGACGCTGGCTACACCTTC. Encoded protein: CASSQDRDRDAGYTF.

V is TRBV7-3 and J is TRBJ1-2; TRBD1 agrees at 7 bases. This CDR3 has 14 residues. Germline V gene lookup returns CDR1 SGHTA and CDR2 FQGTGA. The junction had 5 bases not matched to a gene; V was cut back by 5 bases and J by 2 bases. The CDR3 bases are TGTGCCAGCAGCCCGGCGGGACAGAACTATGGCTACACCTTC. This gives the protein CASSPAGQNYGYTF.

The genes are TRBV7-9 and TRBJ1-2, with D perhaps TRBD1 (5 bases). The CDR3 is 17 amino acids. CDR1 is SEHNR, CDR2 FQNEAQ, per germline (reference sequence). V was clipped by 4 bases and J by 0 bases, with 18 bases between them. The DNA of the CDR3 is TGTGCCAGCAGCTCACCCCCGGGGCGCGGGGCTAACTATGGCTACACCTTC. Its translation: CASSSPPGRGANYGYTF.